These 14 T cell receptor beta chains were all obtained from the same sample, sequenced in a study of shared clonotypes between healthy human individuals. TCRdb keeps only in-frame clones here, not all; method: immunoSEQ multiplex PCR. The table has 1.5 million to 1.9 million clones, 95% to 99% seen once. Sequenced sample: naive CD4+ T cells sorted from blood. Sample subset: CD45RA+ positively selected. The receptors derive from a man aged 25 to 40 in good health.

CDR3 bases: TGTGCCAGCAGCTTAATCCAGGGTGGAACCGGGGAGCTGTTTTTT. Protein product: CASSLIQGGTGELFF. The J gene is TRBJ2-2, the V gene TRBV7-6; TRBD1 might be the D (5 bases). The CDR3 loop spans 15 amino acids. The germline CDR1 and CDR2 sequences are SGHVS and FNYEAQ. With 2 bases removed from V and 5 bases from J, the gap between germline ends came to 12 bases.

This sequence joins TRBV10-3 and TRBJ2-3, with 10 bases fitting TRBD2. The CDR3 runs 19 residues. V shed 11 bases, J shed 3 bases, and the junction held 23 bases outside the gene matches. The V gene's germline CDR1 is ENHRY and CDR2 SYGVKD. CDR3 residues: CASRGGPWEREGRTDTQYF. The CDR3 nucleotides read TGTGCCTCCAGGGGGGGGCCTTGGGAGCGGGAGGGCCGGACAGATACGCAGTATTTT.

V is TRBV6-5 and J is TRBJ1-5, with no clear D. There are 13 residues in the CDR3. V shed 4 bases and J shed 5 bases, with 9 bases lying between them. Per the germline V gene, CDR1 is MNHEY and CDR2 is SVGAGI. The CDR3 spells CASSLGQYQPQHF. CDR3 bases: TGTGCCAGCAGTTTGGGTCAGTATCAGCCCCAGCATTTT.

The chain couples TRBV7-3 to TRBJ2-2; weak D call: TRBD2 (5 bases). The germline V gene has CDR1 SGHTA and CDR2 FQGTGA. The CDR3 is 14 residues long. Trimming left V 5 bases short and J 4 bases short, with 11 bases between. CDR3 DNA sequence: TGTGCCAGCAGCCACATAAGCGGCACCGGGGAGCTGTTTTTT. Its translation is CASSHISGTGELFF.

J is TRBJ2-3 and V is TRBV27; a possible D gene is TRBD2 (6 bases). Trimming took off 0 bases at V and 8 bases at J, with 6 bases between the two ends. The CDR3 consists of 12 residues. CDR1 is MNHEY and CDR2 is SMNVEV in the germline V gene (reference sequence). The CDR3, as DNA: TGTGCCAGCAGTTTATCGGGAGGTACGCAGTATTTT. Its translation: CASSLSGGTQYF.

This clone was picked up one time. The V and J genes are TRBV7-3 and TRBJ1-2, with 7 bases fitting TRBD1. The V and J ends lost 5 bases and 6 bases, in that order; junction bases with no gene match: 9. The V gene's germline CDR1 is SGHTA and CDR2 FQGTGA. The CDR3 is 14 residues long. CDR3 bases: TGTGCCAGCAGCCCGAGTAGGGGGCTCCATGGCTACACCTTC. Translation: CASSPSRGLHGYTF. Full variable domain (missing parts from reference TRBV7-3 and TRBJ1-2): GAGVSQTPSNKVTEKGKYVELRCDPISGHTALYWYRQSLGQGPEFLIYFQGTGAADDSGLPNDRFFAVRPEGSVSTLKIQRTERGDSAVYLCASSPSRGLHGYTFGSGTRLTVV.

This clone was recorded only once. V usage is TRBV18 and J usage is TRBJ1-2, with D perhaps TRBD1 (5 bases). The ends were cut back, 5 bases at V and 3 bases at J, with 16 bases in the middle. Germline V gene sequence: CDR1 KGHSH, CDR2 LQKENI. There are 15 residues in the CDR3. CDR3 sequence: CASSGGKDGDYGYTF. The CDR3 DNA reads TGTGCCAGCTCAGGGGGGAAAGACGGAGACTATGGCTACACCTTC.

The CDR3 bases are TGCGCCAGCAGTGAGACAGTTGGGGACACCATATATTTT. Its translation: CASSETVGDTIYF. The V and J genes are TRBV10-2 and TRBJ1-3; no firm D call. This CDR3 has 13 residues. The V gene lost 2 bases and the J gene lost 8 bases, with 10 bases spanning the gap. Germline V gives CDR1 WSHSY, CDR2 SAAADI.

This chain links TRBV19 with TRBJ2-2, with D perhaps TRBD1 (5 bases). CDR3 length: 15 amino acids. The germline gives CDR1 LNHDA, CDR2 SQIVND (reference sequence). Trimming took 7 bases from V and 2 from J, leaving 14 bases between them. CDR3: CASTRRTTNTGELFF. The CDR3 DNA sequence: TGTGCCAGTACTAGGCGGACAACTAACACCGGGGAGCTGTTTTTT.

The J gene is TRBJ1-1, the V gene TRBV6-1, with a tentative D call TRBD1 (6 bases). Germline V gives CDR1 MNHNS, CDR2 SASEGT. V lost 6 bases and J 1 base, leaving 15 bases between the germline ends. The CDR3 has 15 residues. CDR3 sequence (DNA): TGTGCCAGCAGGCAAGCGGGGGGGGCGAACACTGAAGCTTTCTTT. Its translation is CASRQAGGANTEAFF.

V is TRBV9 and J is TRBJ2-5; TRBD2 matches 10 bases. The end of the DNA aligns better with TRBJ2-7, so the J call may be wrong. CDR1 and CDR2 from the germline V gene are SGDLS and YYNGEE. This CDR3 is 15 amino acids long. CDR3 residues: CASSPWGTSVYEQYF. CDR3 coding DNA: TGTGCCAGCAGCCCATGGGGGACTAGCGTCTACGAGCAGTACTTC.

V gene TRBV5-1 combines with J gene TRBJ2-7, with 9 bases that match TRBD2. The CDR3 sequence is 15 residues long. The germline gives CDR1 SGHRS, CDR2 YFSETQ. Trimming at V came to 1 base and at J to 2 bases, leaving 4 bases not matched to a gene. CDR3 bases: TGCGCCAGCAGCTTGATACCTAGCGGGACCTACGAGCAGTACTTC. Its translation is CASSLIPSGTYEQYF.

CDR3 coding DNA: TGCGCCAGCAGTGAGTCGATAGGGGAAGGTGAAAAACTGTTTTTT. Residues: CASSESIGEGEKLFF. J is TRBJ1-4 and V is TRBV10-2, with D perhaps matching TRBD1 (5 bases). Looked up from germline, CDR1 is WSHSY and CDR2 is SAAADI. V gave up 0 bases and J gave up 7 bases, with 12 bases separating them. The CDR3 sequence is 15 residues long.

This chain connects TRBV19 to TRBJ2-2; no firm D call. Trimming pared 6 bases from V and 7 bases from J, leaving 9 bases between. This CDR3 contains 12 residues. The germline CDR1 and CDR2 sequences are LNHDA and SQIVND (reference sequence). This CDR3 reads CASSAFHGELFF. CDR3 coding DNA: TGTGCCAGTAGCGCATTCCACGGGGAGCTGTTTTTT.